This entry features one T cell receptor (beta chain) sequence. The target antigen is unknown. Trimming stripped 7 bases from V and 2 bases from J, with 18 bases between. Per germline, CDR1 MDHEN and CDR2 SYDVKM. The CDR3 consists of 16 residues. The sample is drawn from a study of T cell responses to AZD1222 COVID-19 vaccine. Study conclusions and caveats: Researchers report vaccine-associated CD4 TCRs spanning spike, with dominance at 160-218 and 743-854. The study found Spike-specific TCR breadth and depth rose after two AZD1222 doses. Clonal diversity was possibly underestimated, and white British individuals and females predominated among donors.

Combined were second doses at about 4 or about 12 weeks. Produced via immunoSEQ multiplex PCR; TCRdb's table is partial and in-frame only. This table holds 90,000 to 110,000 clones, roughly 89% found once. The sequence was collected from an adult who received the AZD1222 COVID-19 vaccine. Sequences were derived from peripheral blood, sampled 28 days after the second AZD1222 dose. The V and J genes are TRBV28 and TRBJ1-5, with D possibly being TRBD1 (6 bases). The CDR3 sequence is CASTPRGGGGNQPQHF. The CDR3 nucleotides read TGTGCCAGCACCCCTCGGGGAGGGGGAGGCAATCAGCCCCAGCATTTT.